The 18 T cell receptor beta chains presented below share a single source sample, sequenced in a study of blood T cells in healthy people across ages. PCR was performed a second time for about 7 to 12 cycles using a sample-barcoded 5' primer and a J-beta primer mix. TCRdb itself ran the 5' RACE reads through MiXCR, one entry per CDR3 protein. The sample contains under 850,000 distinct CDR3 sequences, under 40% of which appear only once. Sequencing input: blood. Source of these receptors: a man younger than 35 in good health.

The genes are TRBV4-3 and TRBJ2-1; D might be TRBD1 or TRBD2, each matching 6 bases. CDR3 length equals 16 residues. Germline V gene sequence: CDR1 LGHNA, CDR2 YSLEER. Trimming shortened V by 1 base and J by 1 base, and 11 bases separated the two germline ends. CDR3 sequence (DNA): TGCGCCAGCAGCCAAGCAACAGGGAGGTCCTACAATGAGCAGTTCTTC. It yields the protein CASSQATGRSYNEQFF.

A few counts support this clonotype. The V gene is TRBV12-3 or TRBV12-4, the J gene TRBJ1-1; D not resolved. The CDR3 covers 15 residues. V was clipped by 5 bases and J by 1 base, with 14 bases between them. CDR3 nucleotides: TGTGCCAGCAGTCCGAGAGAACCTCGGAACACTGAAGCTTTCTTT. As protein: CASSPREPRNTEAFF.

The V and J genes are TRBV6-6 and TRBJ2-7; possible D gene TRBD1, 6 bases. The V gene's germline CDR1 is MNHNY and CDR2 SVGAGI (reference sequence). The CDR3 covers 12 residues. Trimming shortened V by 2 bases and J by 7 bases, and 9 bases separated the two germline ends. The CDR3 DNA sequence: TGTGCCAGCAGTTACGTGGGGGCGGAGCAGTACTTC. This sequence encodes CASSYVGAEQYF.

This rearrangement joins TRBV20-1 to TRBJ1-1; no reliable D call. The CDR3 length is 13 residues. Germline CDR1 reads DFQATT; CDR2 reads SNEGSKA (reference sequence). The ends were cut back, 1 base at V and 5 bases at J, with 11 bases in the middle. The CDR3 region is CSARAPSETEAFF. For the CDR3, the DNA is TGCAGTGCTAGAGCCCCATCCGAGACTGAAGCTTTCTTT.

This clonotype appeared a few times. V and J are TRBV11-2 and TRBJ2-5, with TRBD1 identical over 7 bases. In germline, CDR1 is SGHAT, CDR2 FQNNGV. J lost 11 bases, V lost 6 bases, and 18 bases had no gene match. The CDR3 covers 15 residues. In DNA form, the CDR3 reads TGTGCCAGCAGGACTACACAGGGGTTCCACAATGAGCAGTACTTC. Its translation: CASRTTQGFHNEQYF.

Concerning this clonotype itself: One base away lies a much larger clone, so this may be a sequencing read error. The CDR3 sequence is CASSLAGTGGVGYTF. CDR3 bases: TGTGCCAGCAGTTTAGCTGGGACAGGGGGCGTAGGCTACACCTTC. The chain links TRBV12-3 or TRBV12-4 to TRBJ1-2, with TRBD1 identical over 12 bases. There are 15 residues in the CDR3. Trimming cost V 0 bases and J 8 bases; bases outside gene matches: 4.

Many counts were recorded for this clonotype. The chain uses TRBV28 and TRBJ2-3; maybe TRBD1 (5 bases). This CDR3 contains 12 residues. Germline CDR1 is MDHEN and CDR2 is SYDVKM. The V gene lost 6 bases and the J gene lost 6 bases, with 10 bases spanning the gap. The CDR3 region is CASSSQGDTQYF. The CDR3 nucleotides are TGTGCCAGCAGCTCCCAGGGTGATACGCAGTATTTT.

The chain has TRBV5-1 and TRBJ1-1; D call uncertain. Trimming removed 3 bases from V and 4 bases from J, with 19 bases in between. Germline CDR1 reads SGHRS; CDR2 reads YFSETQ. This CDR3 contains 16 residues. This CDR3 is CASSSTGGPMSTEAFF. CDR3 nucleotide sequence: TGCGCCAGCAGCTCGACGGGCGGACCCATGAGCACTGAAGCTTTCTTT.

DNA for the CDR3: TGTGCCAGCAGCCAAGATGGCGGGAGCGCTCCCTACGAGCAGTACTTC. The encoded protein is CASSQDGGSAPYEQYF. The chain joins TRBV3-1 to TRBJ2-7, with 7 bases matching TRBD2. This CDR3 comprises 16 residues. CDR1 and CDR2 (germline): LGHDT, YNNKEL (reference sequence). Trimming cost V 0 bases and J 2 bases; bases outside gene matches: 7.

J is TRBJ2-2 and V is TRBV5-1, with D perhaps assigned TRBD1 or TRBD2 (5 bases each). Trimming pared 2 bases from V and 6 bases from J, leaving 14 bases between. Germline CDR1 and CDR2: SGHRS and YFSETQ. The CDR3 has 15 amino acids. In DNA form, the CDR3 reads TGCGCCAGCAGCTTTGGGGGTGGCGTCTCCGGGGAGCTGTTTTTT. Residues: CASSFGGGVSGELFF.

This clonotype was recorded at least ten times. The chain links TRBV20-1 to TRBJ2-3, with D tentatively TRBD1 or TRBD2 (5 bases each). V was trimmed by 6 bases and J by 3 bases, leaving 16 bases between them. Germline values: CDR1 DFQATT, CDR2 SNEGSKA (reference sequence). This CDR3 is 14 amino acids long. CDR3 sequence reads: CSAGTERGTDTQYF. DNA for the CDR3: TGCAGTGCAGGGACGGAACGTGGGACAGATACGCAGTATTTT.

This clonotype was counted at least ten times. The chain combines TRBV10-3 with TRBJ2-7; TRBD1 agrees at 7 bases. The CDR3 totals 13 residues. V dropped 10 bases and J dropped 3; count of bases not matched to a gene: 9. The V gene's germline CDR1 is ENHRY and CDR2 SYGVKD. Here the CDR3 reads CATGRGQDYEQYF. The CDR3 bases are TGTGCCACCGGAAGAGGACAGGACTACGAGCAGTACTTC.

V gene TRBV10-3 combines with J gene TRBJ1-1; the D gene is possibly TRBD1 (5 bases). The CDR3 sequence is 12 residues long. In germline, CDR1 is ENHRY, CDR2 SYGVKD. Trimming removed 6 bases from V and 3 bases from J, with 8 bases in between. CDR3: CAISPGYTEAFF. The CDR3 nucleotides read TGTGCCATCAGCCCAGGGTACACTGAAGCTTTCTTT.

V usage is TRBV29-1 and J usage is TRBJ2-2; TRBD1 matches 7 bases. Looked up from germline, CDR1 is SQVTM and CDR2 is ANQGSEA. The CDR3 contains 15 residues. V lost 5 bases to trimming and J lost 1 base; unmatched junction nucleotides: 7. CDR3: CSVTPGTVNTGELFF. The CDR3 DNA reads TGCAGCGTTACCCCCGGGACAGTGAACACCGGGGAGCTGTTTTTT.

The chain joins TRBV20-1 to TRBJ2-1; D unclear. The J call may be incorrect, as the DNA end agrees better with TRBJ2-7. From germline, CDR1 is DFQATT and CDR2 SNEGSKA (reference sequence). The CDR3 contains 16 residues. The CDR3 loop reads CSASWNFRFSYNEQYF. The CDR3 region has the DNA TGCAGTGCTAGCTGGAACTTCCGCTTTTCCTACAATGAGCAGTACTTC.

This clonotype was seen more than once but under ten times. This CDR3 is CASTPFNGGLYQETQYF. CDR3 in DNA: TGTGCCAGCACCCCATTTAACGGGGGCCTGTACCAAGAGACCCAGTACTTC. The J gene is TRBJ2-5, the V gene TRBV3-1; TRBD1 or TRBD2 may be the D gene (6 bases each). The CDR3 runs to 17 residues. Germline CDR1 LGHDT, CDR2 YNNKEL (reference sequence). With 7 bases removed from V and 0 bases from J, the gap between germline ends came to 21 bases.

CDR3 sequence: CSARDDLYSYNEQFF. The DNA for the CDR3 is TGCAGTGCTAGAGATGATCTGTATTCCTACAATGAGCAGTTCTTC. This sequence joins TRBV20-1 and TRBJ2-1; D is unresolved. The V end lost 0 bases, the J end lost 1 base, and 10 bases lay between the germline ends. Germline V gene sequence: CDR1 DFQATT, CDR2 SNEGSKA (reference sequence). The CDR3 is 15 amino acids.

The chain combines TRBV5-1 with TRBJ2-5, with 7 bases that match TRBD2. This CDR3 comprises 15 residues. V dropped 2 bases and J dropped 0; count of bases not matched to a gene: 4. Germline V gene data show CDR1 as SGHRS and CDR2 as YFSETQ. CDR3 bases: TGCGCCAGCAGCTTCCGTGCGGGGGACCAAGAGACCCAGTACTTC. This encodes CASSFRAGDQETQYF.